The clone carrying this T cell receptor beta chain has only a few counts. Its specificity is not known. Germline lookup yields CDR1 SEHNR and CDR2 FQNEAQ (reference sequence). The CDR3 consists of 14 residues. Trimming took 5 bases from V and 6 from J, leaving 16 bases between them. The data originate from a study of T cell repertoires in cytomegalovirus infection. The wider study: Public TCR beta signatures were indicative of both CMV infection and a matching HLA type. Study results and caveats: Carriers of CMV plus the relevant HLA were identified by cumulative public TCR beta family frequency. HLA-C-restricted CMV clonotypes gave the most frequent clonotype in two of eight donors.

Using its own MiXCR run on the reads, TCRdb lists one record per CDR3 protein. The sample yields about 740,000 distinct CDR3 sequences, roughly a third seen once. The receptor was isolated from a human donor in good health (CMV status not recorded). Some clones in this sample may be carry-over from other donors' samples. Sequencing used PBMCs. This sequence joins TRBV7-9 and TRBJ1-1; no clear D gene. This CDR3 is CASSPVGEPSEAFF. DNA of the CDR3: TGTGCCAGCAGCCCGGTCGGGGAGCCCTCTGAAGCTTTCTTT.